The present TCR beta chain was sequenced within a study of T cell clonotyping in hematopoietic cell transplantation (dated by TCRdb to the early 2020s). In the study overall: A total of 120 to 150 blood samples were collected in the study from a few dozen consecutive transplant recipients and their related donors. Recruitment of patients was conducted between late 2015 and January 2017, and follow-up was continued until late 2020 or death.

Worth noting for this clone: The antigen it recognizes is unknown. Base quality data are lacking; no much larger clone is found one base away.

V has 2 bases trimmed and J has 1 base trimmed; junction bases matching no gene number 12. The CDR3 covers 17 residues, taking in both the cysteine and the phenylalanine. The kept DNA is CDR3 alone, 51 bases in frame from the first base. The germline V gene gives CDR1 as SGHRS and CDR2 as YFSETQ. In the paper's terms, the time point label means: 100 days after allo-HCT. Blood samples were obtained from recipients approximately 28 days before transplant and at days 30, 100 and 180 after transplant. Nuclei Lysis Solution was used to extract genomic DNA from fresh or cryopreserved unfractionated peripheral blood mononuclear cells. The immunoSEQ assay, a bias-controlled multiplex PCR using V- and J-specific primers, was used to amplify TCR beta CDR3 regions from genomic DNA. A second PCR step added a proprietary barcode and Illumina adapter sequences to the CDR3 amplicons. An Illumina MiSeq instrument was used for sequencing of the CDR3 libraries. In the paper's pipeline: Export and quality control were handled in immunoSEQ Analyzer 3.0, while downstream analyses relied on R Bioconductor and Immunarch. Only productive rearrangements in the normalized downsampled data set went into calculating the repertoire metrics. In the normalized cohort, a clonotype counted as pathologically expanded if the clonotype was larger than 5 templates. The Inverse Simpson Index was used to measure repertoire diversity. To capture all clonotypes, CMV-specificity analyses were performed on the non-normalized data set. As stored in TCRdb, this immuneACCESS dataset retains in-frame rearrangements with V and J assigned. A fraction of the clones does not appear; measured against another copy, unresolved V genes explain less than half of the discrepancy, and the remainder lacks a known reason. The DNA gave D and trimming, while V, J and clone size come from that table. The sample profile shows some 30,000 clones; 92% of them were found once. The ten largest clones take up around 10% of the sample.

What the study reported, not specific to this receptor: The sample size was limited, and because cells were not sorted, the contributions of CD4 and CD8 repertoires could not be separated. Broader posttransplant TCR repertoire diversity was predicted by donor and pretransplant recipient Inverse Simpson Index values. Recipient repertoires showed only a small fraction of overlap with donor repertoires, and over 97% appeared de novo at the given depth. After transplant, TCR diversity in recipients dropped, and pathologically expanded clonotypes climbed progressively between day 30 and day 180.

Here the sequenced sample was PBMCs, taken 100 days after allogeneic stem cell transplant. In this chain, TRBV5-1 is recombined with TRBJ2-7; TRBD1 lines up with 7 middle nucleotides. The TCR sequence derives from a female patient between 50 and 59 years old who had an allogeneic stem cell transplant from a related donor, so the T cells may come from the graft donor. Some clones in this sample may be carry-over from other donors' samples. The CDR3 amino acid sequence is: CASSLGTWGTESYEQYF. The sequence in DNA is TGCGCCAGCAGCTTAGGCACCTGGGGGACAGAGTCCTACGAGCAGTACTTC.